The T cell receptor (beta chain) under discussion was sequenced for a study of blood T cells in healthy people across ages. For the study at large: About one barcoded TCR beta cDNA was captured per two T cells.

Notes on this clonotype: Its antigen is as yet unknown.

Through a sample-barcoded 5' primer and a J-beta primer mix, a second PCR was run for roughly 7 to 12 cycles. TCRdb re-called the 5' RACE reads through MiXCR, storing one row per CDR3 protein. The sample records roughly 800,000 distinct CDR3 sequences, about 25% being singletons. Study results and limitations: Naive T cell percentage showed a strong correlation with TCR beta diversity.

CDR1 is LGHDT, CDR2 YNNKEL, per germline (reference sequence). CDR3 length equals 15 residues. V was clipped by 3 bases and J by 5 bases; unmatched bases: 9. This sample also appeared in a second study, on T cells of mothers and their children.

The chain combines TRBV3-1 with TRBJ1-2; 7 bases are a match to TRBD1. The origin of this receptor is a boy under 18 in good health. The sample consisted of blood. The CDR3 protein is CASSHRDRREYGYTF. As DNA, the CDR3 is TGTGCCAGCAGCCATAGGGACAGAAGGGAATATGGCTACACCTTC.